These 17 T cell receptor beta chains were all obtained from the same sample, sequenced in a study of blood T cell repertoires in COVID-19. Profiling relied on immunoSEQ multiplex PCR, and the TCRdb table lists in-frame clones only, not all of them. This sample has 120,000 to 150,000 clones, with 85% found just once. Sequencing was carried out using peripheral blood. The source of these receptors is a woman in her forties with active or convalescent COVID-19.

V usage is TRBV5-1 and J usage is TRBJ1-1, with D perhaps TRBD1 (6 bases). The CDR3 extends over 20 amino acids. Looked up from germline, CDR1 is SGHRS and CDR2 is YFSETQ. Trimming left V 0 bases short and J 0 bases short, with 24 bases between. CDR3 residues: CASSLERGQSKAQMNTEAFF. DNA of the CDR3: TGCGCCAGCAGCTTGGAGAGGGGACAAAGCAAGGCTCAAATGAACACTGAAGCTTTCTTT.

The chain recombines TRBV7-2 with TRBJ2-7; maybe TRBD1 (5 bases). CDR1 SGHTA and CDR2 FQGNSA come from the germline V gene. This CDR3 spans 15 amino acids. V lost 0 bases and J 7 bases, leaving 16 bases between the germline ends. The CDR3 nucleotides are TGTGCCAGCAGCTTAGCTGGAATAAGGGGCCTGGAGCAGTACTTC. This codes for CASSLAGIRGLEQYF.

The DNA of the CDR3 is TGTGCCAGCAGTACTGCAGGGTACGACGGGGAGCTGTTTTTT. Translated, it gives CASSTAGYDGELFF. The J gene is TRBJ2-2, the V gene TRBV21-1; TRBD1, the D gene given by the table, was not confirmed from the DNA. TRBV21-1 is a pseudogene segment. This CDR3 has 14 residues.

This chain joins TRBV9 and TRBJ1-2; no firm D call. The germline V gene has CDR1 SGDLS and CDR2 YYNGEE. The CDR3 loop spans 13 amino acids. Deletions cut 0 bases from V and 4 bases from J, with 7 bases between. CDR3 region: CASSVGTPYGYTF. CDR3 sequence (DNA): TGTGCCAGCAGCGTAGGAACACCCTATGGCTACACCTTC.

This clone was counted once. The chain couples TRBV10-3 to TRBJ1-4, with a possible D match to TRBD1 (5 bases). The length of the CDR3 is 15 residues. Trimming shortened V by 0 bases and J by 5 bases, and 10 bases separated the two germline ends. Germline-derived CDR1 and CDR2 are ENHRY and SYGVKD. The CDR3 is CAISESQGFNEKLFF. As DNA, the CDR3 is TGTGCCATCAGTGAGTCGCAGGGCTTCAATGAAAAACTGTTTTTT.

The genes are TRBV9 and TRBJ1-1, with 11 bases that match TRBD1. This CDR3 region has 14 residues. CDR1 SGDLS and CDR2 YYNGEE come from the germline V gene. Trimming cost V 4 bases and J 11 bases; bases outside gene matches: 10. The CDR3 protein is CASSKRTGGEMAFF. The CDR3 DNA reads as TGTGCCAGCAGCAAAAGGACAGGGGGCGAGATGGCTTTCTTT. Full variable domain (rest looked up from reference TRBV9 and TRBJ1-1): DSGVTQTPKHLITATGQRVTLRCSPRSGDLSVYWYQQSLDQGLQFLIQYYNGEERAKGNILERFSAQQFPDLHSELNLSSLELGDSALYFCASSKRTGGEMAFFGQGTRLTVV.

CDR3 protein: CASSFSGVPETQYF. Here the CDR3 DNA reads TGTGCCAGCAGCTTTTCAGGGGTGCCAGAGACCCAGTACTTC. The rearrangement uses TRBV7-9 and TRBJ2-5, with D possibly being TRBD1 (6 bases). The V end lost 3 bases, the J end lost 4 bases, and 12 bases lay between the germline ends. Germline lookup yields CDR1 SEHNR and CDR2 FQNEAQ (reference sequence). The CDR3 totals 14 residues. Full variable domain (outside the CDR3, taken from reference TRBV7-9 and TRBJ2-5): DTGVSQNPRHKITKRGQNVTFRCDPISEHNRLYWYRQTLGQGPEFLTYFQNEAQLEKSRLLSDRFSAERPKGSFSTLEIQRTEQGDSAMYLCASSFSGVPETQYFGPGTRLLVL.

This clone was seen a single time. For the CDR3, the DNA is TGTGCCAGTAGTATGAACCGACTCCGCTCTGGAAACACCATATATTTT. Protein sequence: CASSMNRLRSGNTIYF. V gene TRBV19 combines with J gene TRBJ1-3; D is unresolved. Trimming shortened V by 3 bases and J by 0 bases, and 12 bases separated the two germline ends. There are 16 residues in the CDR3. Germline loops: CDR1 LNHDA, CDR2 SQIVND (reference sequence).

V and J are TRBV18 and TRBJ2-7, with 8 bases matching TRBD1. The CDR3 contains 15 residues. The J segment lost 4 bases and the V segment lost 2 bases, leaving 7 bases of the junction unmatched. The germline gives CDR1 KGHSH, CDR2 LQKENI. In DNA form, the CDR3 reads TGTGCCAGCTCACCAGGGCAGGGGGCAGGTTACGAGCAGTACTTC. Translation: CASSPGQGAGYEQYF.

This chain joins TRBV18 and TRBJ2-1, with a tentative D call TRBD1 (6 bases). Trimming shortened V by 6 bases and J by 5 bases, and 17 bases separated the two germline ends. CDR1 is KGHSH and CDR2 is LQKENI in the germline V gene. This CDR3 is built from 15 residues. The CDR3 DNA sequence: TGTGCCAGCTCCCCCCAGGGCAGGGGACACAATGAGCAGTTCTTC. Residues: CASSPQGRGHNEQFF. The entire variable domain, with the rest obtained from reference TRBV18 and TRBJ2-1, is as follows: NAGVMQNPRHLVRRRGQEARLRCSPMKGHSHVYWYRQLPEEGLKFMVYLQKENIIDESGMPKERFSAEFPKEGPSILRIQQVVRGDSAAYFCASSPQGRGHNEQFFGPGTRLTVL.

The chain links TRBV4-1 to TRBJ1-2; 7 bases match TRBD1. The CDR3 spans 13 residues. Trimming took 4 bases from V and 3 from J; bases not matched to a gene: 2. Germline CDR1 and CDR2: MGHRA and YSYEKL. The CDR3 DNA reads TGCGCCAGCAGCCCTACAGGGGACTATGGCTACACCTTC. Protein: CASSPTGDYGYTF.

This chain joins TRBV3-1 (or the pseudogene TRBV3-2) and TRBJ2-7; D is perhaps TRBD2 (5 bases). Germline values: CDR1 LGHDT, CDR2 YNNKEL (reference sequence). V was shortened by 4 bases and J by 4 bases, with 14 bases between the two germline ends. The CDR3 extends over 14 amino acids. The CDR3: CASSPGILQYEQYF. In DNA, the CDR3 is TGTGCCAGCAGCCCGGGGATCCTGCAATACGAGCAGTACTTC.

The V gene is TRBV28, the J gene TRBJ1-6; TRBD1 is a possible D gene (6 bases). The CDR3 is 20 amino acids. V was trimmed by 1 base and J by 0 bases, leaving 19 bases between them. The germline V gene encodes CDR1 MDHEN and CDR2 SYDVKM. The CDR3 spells CASSLFPRTVQSSYNSPLHF. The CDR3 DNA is TGTGCCAGCAGTTTATTCCCTCGGACAGTCCAGAGCTCCTATAATTCACCCCTCCACTTT.

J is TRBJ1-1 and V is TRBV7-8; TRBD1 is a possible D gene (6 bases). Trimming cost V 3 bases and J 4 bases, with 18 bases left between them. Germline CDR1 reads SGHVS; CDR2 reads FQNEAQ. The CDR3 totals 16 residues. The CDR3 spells CASSLRTEGEGTEAFF. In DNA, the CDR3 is TGTGCCAGCAGCTTGCGGACAGAGGGTGAGGGCACTGAAGCTTTCTTT.

In nucleotides, the CDR3 is TGTGCCAGCAGCTCTAGCGGCAATGAGCAGTTCTTC. This sequence encodes CASSSSGNEQFF. This chain links TRBV11-2 with TRBJ2-1; 7 positions match TRBD2. CDR3 size: 12 residues. The V and J ends lost 4 bases and 6 bases, in that order; junction bases with no gene match: 0. Germline CDR1 is SGHAT and CDR2 is FQNNGV. The entire variable domain, with the rest obtained from reference TRBV11-2 and TRBJ2-1, is as follows: EAGVAQSPRYKIIEKRQSVAFWCNPISGHATLYWYQQILGQGPKLLIQFQNNGVVDDSQLPKDRFSAERLKGVDSTLKIQPAKLEDSAVYLCASSSSGNEQFFGPGTRLTVL.

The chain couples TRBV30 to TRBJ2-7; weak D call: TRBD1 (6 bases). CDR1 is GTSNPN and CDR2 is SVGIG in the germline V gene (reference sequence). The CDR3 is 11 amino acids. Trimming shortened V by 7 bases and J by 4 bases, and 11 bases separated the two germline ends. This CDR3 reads CAFVRGYEQYF. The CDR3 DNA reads TGTGCCTTCGTCAGGGGATACGAGCAGTACTTC.

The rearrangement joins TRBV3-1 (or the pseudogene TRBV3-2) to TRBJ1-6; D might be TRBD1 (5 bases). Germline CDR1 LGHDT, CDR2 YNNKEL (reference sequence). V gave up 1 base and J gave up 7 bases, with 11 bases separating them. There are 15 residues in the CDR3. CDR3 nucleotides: TGTGCCAGCAGCCAAGGAAGACAGCTAAATTCACCCCTCCACTTT. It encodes CASSQGRQLNSPLHF.